This TCR beta chain comes out of a study of blood T cells in healthy people across ages. The germline V gene has CDR1 MDHEN and CDR2 SYDVKM. The CDR3 consists of 14 residues. The V and J ends lost 7 bases and 5 bases respectively, with 17 bases between them. This clonotype was picked up one time. The target antigen is unknown. Study-wide points: TCR beta diversity was tightly associated with the proportion of naive T cells.

Next came a second PCR, run for 7 to 11 cycles, which used a sample-barcoded 5' primer along with a J-beta primer mix. Template switching added a 12-random-nucleotide identifier to every cDNA molecule. TCRdb re-derived calls from the 5' RACE reads in MiXCR, one entry per CDR3 protein. The sample records about 680,000 distinct CDR3 sequences, about half being singletons. The sequence was collected from a woman in her sixties or seventies in good health. The chain carries TRBV28 and TRBJ1-1; maybe TRBD1 (5 bases). Sequencing input: blood. The chain's CDR3 is CASTLPAGRTEAFF. The CDR3 DNA follows: TGTGCCAGCACCCTCCCCGCGGGGCGGACTGAAGCTTTCTTT.